These 31 T cell receptor beta chains came from one sample sequenced in a study of T cell responses to AZD1222 COVID-19 vaccine. Clones were sequenced by immunoSEQ multiplex PCR, and TCRdb holds only the in-frame ones, with some missing. The table lists 100,000 to 150,000 clones, about 89% of them singletons. Specimen: peripheral blood, collected on day 0 of MenACWY control vaccination. Every receptor here comes from an adult in good health.

The chain links TRBV29-1 to TRBJ1-3; possibly TRBD1 for D (5 bases). The ends were cut back, 4 bases at V and 4 bases at J, with 8 bases in the middle. CDR3 length equals 12 residues. The germline CDR1 and CDR2 sequences are SQVTM and ANQGSEA. The CDR3 region is CSVVTAGNTIYF. The CDR3, as DNA: TGCAGCGTTGTGACAGCAGGAAACACCATATATTTT. The whole variable domain, remainder taken from reference TRBV29-1 and TRBJ1-3, is SAVISQKPSRDICQRGTSLTIQCQVDSQVTMMFWYRQQPGQSLTLIATANQGSEATYESGFVIDKFPISRPNLTFSTLTVSNMSPEDSSIYLCSVVTAGNTIYFGEGSWLTVV.

The V gene is TRBV6-5, the J gene TRBJ2-5, with D possibly called TRBD1 or TRBD2 (5 bases each). Germline V gene lookup returns CDR1 MNHEY and CDR2 SVGAGI. The CDR3 runs to 15 residues. V shed 9 bases and J shed 4 bases, with 21 bases lying between them. As DNA, the CDR3 is TGTGCCAGTCTCCGGGACCCTCGTAAGGCAGAGACCCAGTACTTC. It translates to CASLRDPRKAETQYF.

The V and J genes are TRBV27 and TRBJ1-6; 10 bases agree with TRBD1. The trim removed 2 bases at V and 7 bases at J, leaving 11 bases unmatched. This CDR3 has 18 amino acids. Germline V gene sequence: CDR1 MNHEY, CDR2 SMNVEV (reference sequence). CDR3 in amino acids: CASSLHSVTGGGNSPLHF. CDR3 bases: TGTGCCAGCAGTTTACATTCGGTGACAGGGGGCGGGAATTCACCCCTCCACTTT.

The chain uses TRBV27 and TRBJ1-2, with 9 bases identical to TRBD1. From germline, CDR1 is MNHEY and CDR2 SMNVEV (reference sequence). The CDR3 is 15 amino acids. J was trimmed by 8 bases and V by 0 bases; bases with no gene match: 7. DNA for the CDR3: TGTGCCAGCAGTTTATCTCGGGACAGGGTGGGCGGCTACACCTTC. Its translation: CASSLSRDRVGGYTF.

V is TRBV4-2 and J is TRBJ2-7, with unresolved D. The CDR3 runs to 14 residues. Germline CDR1 LGHNA, CDR2 YNFKEQ. V lost 4 bases, J lost 3 bases, and 13 bases lay in between. The CDR3 bases are TGTGCCAGCAGCCTCCCTCTTGACGGCTACGAGCAGTACTTC. It encodes CASSLPLDGYEQYF.

The CDR3 here is CALQQGGDQPQHF. For the CDR3, the DNA is TGTGCCCTGCAACAGGGGGGGGATCAGCCCCAGCATTTT. The chain recombines TRBV30 with TRBJ1-5; TRBD1 matches at 8 bases. CDR3 length equals 13 residues. The germline V gene has CDR1 GTSNPN and CDR2 SVGIG (reference sequence). V lost 8 bases to trimming and J lost 5 bases; unmatched junction nucleotides: 8.

This clone was observed a single time. This sequence joins TRBV25-1 and TRBJ2-1, with D possibly being TRBD1 or TRBD2 (5 bases each). Trimming pared 3 bases from V and 6 bases from J, leaving 18 bases between. The CDR3 has 16 amino acids. CDR1 and CDR2 from the germline V gene are MGHDK and SYGVNS. This CDR3 is CASSEGRVLSINEQFF. The CDR3 region has the DNA TGTGCCAGCAGTGAGGGGCGGGTTTTGTCAATCAATGAGCAGTTCTTC.

This chain uses TRBV1 with TRBJ2-7; the D call TRBD2 from the table was never checked on the DNA. TRBV1 is a known pseudogene. The CDR3 has 13 amino acids. CDR3 sequence (DNA): TGCACCAGCAGCCACGGGGTGCCCTACGAGCAGTACTTC. It translates to CTSSHGVPYEQYF.

This clone was counted once. V gene TRBV25-1 combines with J gene TRBJ1-1; D not certain. Germline V gene lookup returns CDR1 MGHDK and CDR2 SYGVNS. V was pared by 11 bases and J by 3 bases, with 16 bases between. This CDR3 comprises 13 residues. The CDR3 DNA sequence: TGTGCCGCCCGGCGGTGGGGTGACACTGAAGCTTTCTTT. Translating gives CAARRWGDTEAFF. The variable domain in full, completed from reference TRBV25-1 and TRBJ1-1, reads EADIYQTPRYLVIGTGKKITLECSQTMGHDKMYWYQQDPGMELHLIHYSYGVNSTEKGDLSSESTVSRIRTEHFPLTLESARPSHTSQYLCAARRWGDTEAFFGQGTRLTVV.

J is TRBJ2-1 and V is TRBV6-5, with 7 positions matching TRBD1. The CDR3 extends over 14 amino acids. The germline gives CDR1 MNHEY, CDR2 SVGAGI. The ends lost 5 bases at V and 8 bases at J; junction bases unmatched: 9. The CDR3 loop is CASSRDRVADEQFF. CDR3 nucleotides: TGTGCCAGCAGTCGCGACAGGGTGGCGGATGAGCAGTTCTTC.

V and J are TRBV15 and TRBJ2-5; unclear D gene. The CDR3 loop spans 16 amino acids. Between the trimmed V and J ends, which lost 2 bases and 4 bases, there was a span of 17 bases. Germline V gene data show CDR1 as LNHNV and CDR2 as YYDKDF (reference sequence). CDR3 in DNA: TGTGCCACCAGCAGACCGGGTGGGATTCGCCCAGAGACCCAGTACTTC. Translating it yields CATSRPGGIRPETQYF.

V and J are TRBV11-2 and TRBJ1-1; D is ambiguous. The CDR3 runs to 11 residues. V dropped 3 bases and J dropped 2 bases, with 1 base sitting between them. Germline-derived CDR1 and CDR2 are SGHAT and FQNNGV. The CDR3 loop is CASSFNTEAFF. For the CDR3, the DNA is TGTGCCAGCAGCTTCAACACTGAAGCTTTCTTT.

This clone has only one observation. The chain links TRBV19 to TRBJ1-2; D perhaps matches TRBD1 (6 bases). Between the trimmed V and J ends, which lost 8 bases and 4 bases, there was a span of 14 bases. The CDR3 has 13 amino acids. Germline CDR1 is LNHDA and CDR2 is SQIVND (reference sequence). CDR3 sequence: CASALGGLYGYTF. The CDR3 DNA reads as TGTGCCAGTGCATTAGGGGGGCTCTATGGCTACACCTTC.

The genes are TRBV30 and TRBJ1-5, with D possibly being TRBD1 (5 bases). Trimming removed 2 bases at V and 5 bases at J, with 13 bases between. The CDR3 contains 14 residues. Looked up from germline, CDR1 is GTSNPN and CDR2 is SVGIG (reference sequence). The CDR3 loop is CAWSPGPAHQPQHF. The DNA of the CDR3 is TGTGCCTGGAGTCCGGGACCAGCCCATCAGCCCCAGCATTTT.

V is TRBV2 and J is TRBJ2-7; TRBD1 agrees at 10 bases. CDR3 length: 15 amino acids. Germline-derived CDR1 and CDR2 are SNHLY and FYNNEI. V trimming: 7 bases; J trimming: 0 bases; junction bases outside the gene matches: 6. The CDR3: CASTTTGGGSYEQYF. CDR3 coding DNA: TGTGCCAGCACCACGACAGGGGGCGGCTCCTACGAGCAGTACTTC. Together with reference TRBV2 and TRBJ2-7, the CDR3 gives the full variable domain: EPEVTQTPSHQVTQMGQEVILRCVPISNHLYFYWYRQILGQKVEFLVSFYNNEISEKSEIFDDQFSVERPDGSNFTLKIRSTKLEDSAMYFCASTTTGGGSYEQYFGPGTRLTVT.

The gene calls are TRBV4-1 and TRBJ2-3; no definite D call. The CDR3 sequence is 16 residues long. V was shortened by 6 bases and J by 4 bases, with 20 bases between the two germline ends. In germline, CDR1 is MGHRA, CDR2 YSYEKL. The CDR3 here is CASSHSSQPLADTQYF. The CDR3 nucleotides are TGCGCCAGCAGTCACAGTTCCCAACCCTTAGCAGATACGCAGTATTTT.

The genes are TRBV19 and TRBJ2-7; 13 positions agree with TRBD2. The CDR3 runs to 15 residues. Germline V gene sequence: CDR1 LNHDA, CDR2 SQIVND (reference sequence). The ends lost 6 bases at V and 4 bases at J; junction bases unmatched: 6. CDR3 DNA sequence: TGTGCCAGTAGCCCTGGGACTAGCGGGACTTACGAGCAGTACTTC. Its protein is CASSPGTSGTYEQYF.

The chain carries TRBV24-1 and TRBJ1-1; possibly TRBD1 for D (6 bases). The CDR3 extends over 16 amino acids. CDR1 is KGHDR and CDR2 is SFDVKD in the germline V gene. Trimming stripped 4 bases from V and 1 base from J, with 15 bases between. The CDR3 loop is CATSDPLTGWNTEAFF. The DNA for the CDR3 is TGTGCCACCAGTGACCCATTAACAGGGTGGAACACTGAAGCTTTCTTT.

This clone has just one count. The chain couples TRBV7-2 to TRBJ1-2; D not resolved. The CDR3 is made up of 15 amino acids. Per the germline V gene, CDR1 is SGHTA and CDR2 is FQGNSA. Deletions cut 0 bases from V and 1 base from J, with 9 bases between. The CDR3 DNA is TGTGCCAGCAGCTTAGCGGCGGGAAATAACTATGGCTACACCTTC. This encodes CASSLAAGNNYGYTF.

This chain connects TRBV4-3 to TRBJ1-2, with D tentatively TRBD1 (5 bases). The CDR3 sequence is 15 residues long. The V end lost 3 bases, the J end lost 4 bases, and 15 bases lay between the germline ends. CDR1 LGHNA and CDR2 YSLEER come from the germline V gene. CDR3 in amino acids: CASSHVGVDSYGYTF. CDR3 DNA sequence: TGCGCCAGCAGCCACGTAGGGGTAGATAGCTATGGCTACACCTTC.

This chain uses TRBV30 with TRBJ2-6, with a possible D match to TRBD1 (5 bases). The CDR3 totals 13 residues. Between the trimmed V and J ends, which lost 7 bases and 3 bases, there was a span of 10 bases. From germline, CDR1 is GTSNPN and CDR2 SVGIG (reference sequence). For the CDR3, the DNA is TGTGCCTTAGGGGTAGGTGGGGCCAACGTCCTGACTTTC. This sequence encodes CALGVGGANVLTF. The full variable domain, completed using reference TRBV30 and TRBJ2-6, is SQTIHQWPATLVQPVGSPLSLECTVEGTSNPNLYWYRQAAGRGLQLLFYSVGIGQISSEVPQNLSASRPQDRQFILSSKKLLLSDSGFYLCALGVGGANVLTFGAGSRLTVL.

This chain links TRBV4-2 with TRBJ2-2; D is uncertain. The CDR3 loop spans 14 amino acids. Trimming left V 2 bases short and J 0 bases short, with 4 bases between. CDR1 is LGHNA, CDR2 YNFKEQ, per germline. The CDR3: CASSQMTNTGELFF. In DNA, the CDR3 is TGTGCCAGCAGCCAAATGACGAACACCGGGGAGCTGTTTTTT.

In the case of this clone: This same CDR3 is encoded by further DNA sequences in the sample. The rearrangement uses TRBV9 and TRBJ1-1; 7 positions agree with TRBD1. The V and J ends lost 0 bases and 0 bases, in that order; junction bases with no gene match: 2. The germline CDR1 and CDR2 sequences are SGDLS and YYNGEE. CDR3 length equals 15 residues. CDR3 sequence: CASSVVGTVNTEAFF. CDR3 in DNA: TGTGCCAGCAGCGTAGTGGGGACAGTGAACACTGAAGCTTTCTTT.

This clone has a single count. The V call is TRBV11-2, the J call TRBJ1-1; a possible D gene is TRBD1 (5 bases). Trimming took 5 bases from V and 1 from J, leaving 11 bases between them. From germline, CDR1 is SGHAT and CDR2 FQNNGV. The CDR3 covers 14 residues. CDR3 protein: CASSQSTENTEAFF. The CDR3 DNA is TGTGCCAGCAGCCAATCGACAGAGAACACTGAAGCTTTCTTT.

The J gene is TRBJ2-1, the V gene TRBV19; TRBD2 matches at 8 bases. Germline V lookup: CDR1 LNHDA, CDR2 SQIVND (reference sequence). The length of the CDR3 is 15 residues. With 9 bases clipped from V and 6 bases from J, the junction kept 13 bases outside the gene matches. The CDR3 here is CASRHLAGTSNEQFF. The CDR3 DNA reads TGTGCCAGCCGCCACTTAGCGGGAACATCCAATGAGCAGTTCTTC.

This clone has only one observation. The V call is TRBV5-1, the J call TRBJ1-1, with 7 bases lining up with TRBD1. Germline V CDR1 and CDR2: SGHRS, YFSETQ. The length of the CDR3 is 14 residues. Losses at the gene ends were 4 bases for V and 4 bases for J; bases not matched to a gene: 7. The DNA of the CDR3 is TGCGCCAGCAGCCTCCGACAGGGCCCCACTGAAGCTTTCTTT. Protein product: CASSLRQGPTEAFF.

This clone was seen a single time. J is TRBJ2-7 and V is TRBV4-2, with 7 positions matching TRBD1. CDR3 length equals 14 residues. CDR1 LGHNA and CDR2 YNFKEQ come from the germline V gene. The junction had 5 bases not matched to a gene; V was cut back by 4 bases and J by 2 bases. For the CDR3, the DNA is TGTGCCAGCAGCCCCCGGACAGGAACCTACGAGCAGTACTTC. Residues: CASSPRTGTYEQYF.

The rearrangement uses TRBV20-1 and TRBJ2-5; D gene ambiguous. CDR1 is DFQATT, CDR2 SNEGSKA, per germline (reference sequence). V was trimmed by 5 bases and J by 2 bases, leaving 6 bases between them. The CDR3 consists of 11 residues. This CDR3 reads CSAAGQETQYF. CDR3 sequence (DNA): TGCAGTGCTGCCGGACAAGAGACCCAGTACTTC.

V is TRBV6-2 or TRBV6-3 and J is TRBJ1-1; the match to TRBD1 covers 7 bases. The CDR3 spans 14 residues. J was trimmed by 3 bases and V by 4 bases; bases with no gene match: 5. From germline, CDR1 is MNHEY and CDR2 SVGEGT. CDR3 loop: CASSWGQRDTEAFF. The DNA of the CDR3 is TGTGCCAGCAGTTGGGGACAGAGGGACACTGAAGCTTTCTTT.

The chain couples TRBV6-5 to TRBJ1-1; D is uncertain. This CDR3 contains 13 residues. Germline CDR1 reads MNHEY; CDR2 reads SVGAGI. V was shortened by 8 bases and J by 1 base, with 11 bases between the two germline ends. CDR3 protein: CASGGRGNTEAFF. CDR3 sequence (DNA): TGTGCCAGCGGAGGACGGGGGAACACTGAAGCTTTCTTT.

The genes are TRBV7-8 and TRBJ1-1, with 7 bases fitting TRBD1. The V gene end was trimmed by 5 bases and the J gene end by 6 bases; junction bases not matched to a gene: 9. Germline lookup yields CDR1 SGHVS and CDR2 FQNEAQ. This CDR3 is 14 amino acids long. The CDR3 coding sequence is TGTGCCAGCAGCCGAGACAGGGTTCTTCCTGAAGCTTTCTTT. Translation gives CASSRDRVLPEAFF.